The clone carrying this T cell receptor (beta chain) has a count of ten or more. The target antigen is unknown. These data originate in a study of T cells after yellow fever vaccination. In the study overall: With SMART-Seq v4 Ultra Low Input, the fractions containing low cell numbers were prepared. Study-wide findings and caveats: Reappearing after the booster were most of the clones from primary vaccination (around 95% CD4, 88% CD8). High-abundance clonotypes from the bulk population could contaminate FACS-sorted repertoires.

This CDR3 contains 13 residues. V was trimmed by 5 bases and J by 3 bases, leaving 11 bases between them. From germline, CDR1 is SGHRS and CDR2 YFSETQ. UMIs and a universal primer site were added when TCR cDNA was made by 5'RACE template switching. Via MiXCR, TCRdb re-called the 5' RACE reads, giving one row per CDR3 protein. The sample carries some 350,000 distinct CDR3 sequences, approximately 9% recorded once. This receptor was identified in a man aged 18 to 29 who received the YFV17D yellow fever vaccine. The chain employs TRBV5-1 and TRBJ2-5, with D unresolved. Sequenced here: PBMCs, sampled on the day of the first yellow fever vaccination. CDR3 DNA sequence: TGCGCCAGCAGATCGGGCTGGGAAGAGACCCAGTACTTC. Amino acids: CASRSGWEETQYF.